These 21 T cell receptor beta chains were sequenced from one sample in a study of T cell responses to AZD1222 COVID-19 vaccine. Here immunoSEQ multiplex PCR was the method, and the copy in TCRdb shows in-frame clones only, minus some. This sample has 250,000 or so clones; over 90% occur once, and the top ten carry 0.55%. Here the sequenced sample was peripheral blood, taken on day 0 of AZD1222 vaccination. The receptors were gathered from an adult in good health.

The chain couples TRBV3-1 (or the pseudogene TRBV3-2) to TRBJ2-3; the D is unclear. Germline V gives CDR1 LGHDT, CDR2 YNNKEL (reference sequence). The CDR3 consists of 15 residues. The germline V and J ends were trimmed by 1 base and 2 bases, with 10 bases remaining between them. DNA for the CDR3: TGTGCCAGCAGCCAAGCGCTAACCCCCACAGATACGCAGTATTTT. Protein sequence: CASSQALTPTDTQYF.

CDR3 residues: CASSPLSGEEKLFF. In DNA, the CDR3 is TGTGCCAGCAGCCCCCTGTCAGGGGAGGAAAAACTGTTTTTT. The V gene is TRBV3-1 (or the pseudogene TRBV3-2), the J gene TRBJ1-4; D might be TRBD1 (6 bases). The CDR3 extends over 14 amino acids. Between the trimmed V and J ends, which lost 4 bases and 8 bases, there was a span of 14 bases. Germline lookup yields CDR1 LGHDT and CDR2 YNNKEL (reference sequence).

The genes are TRBV27 and TRBJ2-4; TRBD1 might be the D (5 bases). The germline gives CDR1 MNHEY, CDR2 SMNVEV (reference sequence). The CDR3 has 14 amino acids. V lost 8 bases, J lost 2 bases, and 13 bases lay in between. The CDR3 protein is CASGAGATKNIQYF. CDR3 DNA sequence: TGTGCCAGCGGGGCTGGGGCAACCAAAAACATTCAGTACTTC.

The genes are TRBV5-4 and TRBJ2-1, with 11 bases matching TRBD2. The CDR3 consists of 15 residues. Losses at the gene ends were 5 bases for V and 8 bases for J; bases not matched to a gene: 9. Germline V gives CDR1 SGHNT, CDR2 YYREEE (reference sequence). DNA of the CDR3: TGTGCCAGCAGACGACTAGCGGGGCCCCTCTATGAGCAGTTCTTC. Translation gives CASRRLAGPLYEQFF.

The chain uses TRBV29-1 and TRBJ1-1, with D possibly being TRBD1 (6 bases). CDR3 length: 11 amino acids. Germline lookup yields CDR1 SQVTM and CDR2 ANQGSEA. V lost 6 bases and J 5 bases, leaving 10 bases between the germline ends. The CDR3 spells CSVKGGTEAFF. The CDR3 nucleotides read TGCAGCGTCAAGGGGGGGACTGAAGCTTTCTTT.

The CDR3 sequence: CASSSWTASNTEAFF. The CDR3, as DNA: TGTGCCAGCAGCTCATGGACGGCCTCGAACACTGAAGCTTTCTTT. The rearrangement uses TRBV11-2 and TRBJ1-1; D is unclear. The V end was cut by 4 bases, the J end by 1 base, with 13 bases between. This CDR3 contains 15 residues. Per germline, CDR1 SGHAT and CDR2 FQNNGV.

The V call is TRBV9, the J call TRBJ2-1, with D perhaps matching TRBD2 (5 bases). V was shortened by 3 bases and J by 9 bases, with 16 bases between the two germline ends. There are 14 residues in the CDR3. The germline V gene encodes CDR1 SGDLS and CDR2 YYNGEE. The CDR3 is CASSAQTLAGEQFF. The CDR3, as DNA: TGTGCCAGCAGCGCCCAGACCCTAGCAGGTGAGCAGTTCTTC.

The V call is TRBV6-1, the J call TRBJ1-3; D perhaps matches TRBD1 (5 bases). Germline lookup yields CDR1 MNHNS and CDR2 SASEGT. CDR3 length: 16 residues. V was clipped by 2 bases and J by 4 bases, with 15 bases between them. The CDR3 coding sequence is TGTGCCAGCAGTGAACTTTCTGGGGGACTCGGAAACACCATATATTTT. The encoded protein is CASSELSGGLGNTIYF.

V is TRBV6-4 and J is TRBJ2-1, with D possibly TRBD2 on 5 matching bases. The CDR3 sequence is 16 residues long. Per germline, CDR1 MRHNA and CDR2 SNTAGT. Trimming left V 5 bases short and J 2 bases short, with 16 bases between. The CDR3 protein is CASSPGLGAAYNEQFF. The CDR3 DNA reads TGTGCCAGCAGTCCTGGTTTAGGAGCGGCCTACAATGAGCAGTTCTTC.

The genes are TRBV28 and TRBJ1-5; TRBD1 is a possible D gene (6 bases). This CDR3 is built from 15 residues. In germline, CDR1 is MDHEN, CDR2 SYDVKM. Deletions cut 8 bases from V and 3 bases from J, with 17 bases between. In DNA, the CDR3 is TGTGCCAGCCCCGCCCCCGGGGGCGACAATCAGCCCCAGCATTTT. It is translated as CASPAPGGDNQPQHF.

The rearrangement links TRBV6-4 to TRBJ2-2; a weak D match, TRBD1 (5 bases). Germline V gene lookup returns CDR1 MRHNA and CDR2 SNTAGT. Trimming pared 5 bases from V and 3 bases from J, leaving 7 bases between. There are 13 residues in the CDR3. This chain's CDR3 is CASSSTDTGELFF. DNA of the CDR3: TGTGCCAGCAGTTCGACAGACACCGGGGAGCTGTTTTTT.

The gene calls are TRBV11-2 and TRBJ2-7; weak D call: TRBD1 (8 bases). Between the trimmed V and J ends, which lost 4 bases and 2 bases, there was a span of 18 bases. Looked up from germline, CDR1 is SGHAT and CDR2 is FQNNGV. CDR3 length equals 16 residues. The CDR3 DNA reads as TGTGCCAGCAGCTCCGACAGGGGAGGGATTCCCTACGAGCAGTACTTC. Translating gives CASSSDRGGIPYEQYF.

This sequence joins TRBV15 and TRBJ2-3; a possible D gene is TRBD1 (5 bases). This CDR3 is 11 amino acids long. Germline lookup yields CDR1 LNHNV and CDR2 YYDKDF (reference sequence). V was cut by 8 bases and J by 3 bases, with 6 bases left in between. This chain's CDR3 is CATQGTDTQYF. The CDR3 DNA sequence: TGTGCCACCCAGGGAACAGATACGCAGTATTTT.

The V and J genes are TRBV11-2 and TRBJ1-1; D is unclear. The CDR3 loop spans 12 amino acids. The V gene lost 1 base and the J gene lost 7 bases, with 7 bases spanning the gap. The germline CDR1 and CDR2 sequences are SGHAT and FQNNGV. CDR3 protein: CASSLVDYEAFF. CDR3 DNA: TGTGCCAGCAGCTTAGTAGATTATGAAGCTTTCTTT.

The chain links TRBV3-1 (or the pseudogene TRBV3-2) to TRBJ2-7; the D gene is possibly TRBD1 (5 bases). Germline V gene data show CDR1 as LGHDT and CDR2 as YNNKEL (reference sequence). The CDR3 totals 15 residues. The germline V and J ends were trimmed by 3 bases and 5 bases, with 17 bases remaining between them. CDR3 nucleotide sequence: TGTGCCAGCAGCCATCGGACGCCAGGGTCCAACGAGCAGTACTTC. Its translation is CASSHRTPGSNEQYF.

V is TRBV5-1 and J is TRBJ2-2; 10 bases agree with TRBD2. Looked up from germline, CDR1 is SGHRS and CDR2 is YFSETQ. CDR3 length: 16 amino acids. Trimming at V came to 5 bases and at J to 2 bases, leaving 6 bases not matched to a gene. The CDR3 DNA reads as TGCGCCAGCAGGGCTAGCGGGAGTACCAACACCGGGGAGCTGTTTTTT. Translation: CASRASGSTNTGELFF.

This clone was seen just once. The chain combines TRBV7-8 with TRBJ2-2; D might be TRBD2 (6 bases). The V end lost 6 bases, the J end lost 6 bases, and 11 bases lay between the germline ends. The germline CDR1 and CDR2 sequences are SGHVS and FQNEAQ. The CDR3 consists of 13 residues. CDR3 protein: CASREGGAGELFF. CDR3 in DNA: TGTGCCAGCAGGGAAGGAGGGGCCGGGGAGCTGTTTTTT.

The chain uses TRBV18 and TRBJ2-2; D ambiguous. Germline V gene sequence: CDR1 KGHSH, CDR2 LQKENI. Trimming cost V 4 bases and J 2 bases, with 5 bases left between them. The CDR3 length is 13 residues. The CDR3 DNA reads TGTGCCAGCTCACGCGTAAACACCGGGGAGCTGTTTTTT. Its translation: CASSRVNTGELFF.

CDR3 amino acids: CASSLDPSNEKLFF. For the CDR3, the DNA is TGCGCCAGCAGCTTGGATCCAAGTAATGAAAAACTGTTTTTT. The chain carries TRBV5-1 and TRBJ1-4; D is uncertain. Germline V lookup: CDR1 SGHRS, CDR2 YFSETQ. Trimming took off 0 bases at V and 4 bases at J, with 7 bases between the two ends. This CDR3 contains 14 residues.

In the case of this clone: One end of the junction is discordant with germline, which a read error may explain. The chain uses TRBV19 and TRBJ1-4; TRBD1 might be the D (6 bases). Germline values: CDR1 LNHDA, CDR2 SQIVND (reference sequence). The CDR3 runs 16 residues. The CDR3 coding sequence is TGTGCCAGTAGTATTAGGGGCTACAGGGAATCGAGAAAAACTGTTTTT. This gives the protein CASSIRGYRESRKTVF. Filled out from reference TRBV19 and TRBJ1-4, the complete variable domain reads DGGITQSPKYLFRKEGQNVTLSCEQNLNHDAMYWYRQDPGQGLRLIYYSQIVNDFQKGDIAEGYSVSREKKESFPLTVTSAQKNPTAFYLCASSIRGYRESRKTVFGSGTQLSVL.

The chain is built from TRBV28 and TRBJ1-1, with D possibly matching TRBD1 (6 bases). V dropped 7 bases and J dropped 0 bases, with 9 bases sitting between them. The CDR3 has 13 amino acids. Per the germline V gene, CDR1 is MDHEN and CDR2 is SYDVKM. The CDR3 loop is CASTGDMNTEAFF. The CDR3 DNA follows: TGTGCCAGCACAGGGGACATGAACACTGAAGCTTTCTTT.